This TCR beta chain was observed in a study of cytomegalovirus exposure and HLA in healthy donors. Vbeta (60) and Jbeta (13) primers were used in the PCR. Generated by immunoSEQ multiplex PCR, the TCRdb table keeps only in-frame clones and is missing some. This table has about 200,000 clones, 60% to 80% appearing once. The CDR3 sequence is 14 residues long. Germline loops: CDR1 MNHEY, CDR2 SMNVEV (reference sequence). Trimming took 3 bases from V and 1 from J, leaving 8 bases between them. This clone was counted a few times. The sequencing input was PBMCs. The chain has TRBV27 and TRBJ2-3, with D possibly being TRBD1 (5 bases). The sequence came from a woman under 40 in good health and CMV-seronegative. The CDR3 coding sequence is TGTGCCAGCAGTTTCCAGGGCCGCACAGATACGCAGTATTTT. This encodes CASSFQGRTDTQYF.